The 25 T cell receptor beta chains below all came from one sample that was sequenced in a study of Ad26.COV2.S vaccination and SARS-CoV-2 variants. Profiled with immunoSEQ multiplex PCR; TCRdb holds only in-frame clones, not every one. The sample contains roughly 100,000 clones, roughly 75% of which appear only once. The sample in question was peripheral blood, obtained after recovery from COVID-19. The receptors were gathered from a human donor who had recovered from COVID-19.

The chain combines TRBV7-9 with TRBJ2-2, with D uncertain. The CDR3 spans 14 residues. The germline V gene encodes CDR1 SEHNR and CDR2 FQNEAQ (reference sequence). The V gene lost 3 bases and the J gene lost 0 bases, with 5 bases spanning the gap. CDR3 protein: CASSLVTNTGELFF. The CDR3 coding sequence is TGTGCCAGCAGCTTGGTCACGAACACCGGGGAGCTGTTTTTT.

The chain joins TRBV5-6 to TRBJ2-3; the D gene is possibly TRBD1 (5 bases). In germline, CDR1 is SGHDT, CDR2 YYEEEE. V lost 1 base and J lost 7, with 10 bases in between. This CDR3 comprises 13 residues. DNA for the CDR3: TGTGCCAGCAGCTTGACAGGTCCCAATACGCAGTATTTT. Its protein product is CASSLTGPNTQYF.

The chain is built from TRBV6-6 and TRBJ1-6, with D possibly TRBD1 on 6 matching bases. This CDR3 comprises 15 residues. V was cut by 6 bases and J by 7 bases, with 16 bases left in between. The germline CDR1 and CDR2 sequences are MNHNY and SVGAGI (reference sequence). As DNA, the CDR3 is TGTGCCAGCAGGACCCAAGGGGGTGTGAATTCACCCCTCCACTTT. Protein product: CASRTQGGVNSPLHF.

CDR3 sequence (DNA): TGTGCCAGTAGGGTTGGACTAGGGGCCAACGAGCAGTACTTC. It is translated as CASRVGLGANEQYF. This chain joins TRBV19 and TRBJ2-7; 7 bases are shared with TRBD2. CDR1 and CDR2 (germline): LNHDA, SQIVND (reference sequence). The length of the CDR3 is 14 residues. Trimming at V came to 6 bases and at J to 5 bases, leaving 10 bases not matched to a gene. The variable domain in full, with the rest retrieved from reference TRBV19 and TRBJ2-7, is DGGITQSPKYLFRKEGQNVTLSCEQNLNHDAMYWYRQDPGQGLRLIYYSQIVNDFQKGDIAEGYSVSREKKESFPLTVTSAQKNPTAFYLCASRVGLGANEQYFGPGTRLTVT.

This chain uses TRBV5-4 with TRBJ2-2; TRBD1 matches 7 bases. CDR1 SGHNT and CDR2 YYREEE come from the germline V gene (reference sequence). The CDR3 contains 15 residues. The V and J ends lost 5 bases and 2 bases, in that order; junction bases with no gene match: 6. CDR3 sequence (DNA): TGTGCCAGCAGTTGGGGGACAGCAAACACCGGGGAGCTGTTTTTT. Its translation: CASSWGTANTGELFF.

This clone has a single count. The CDR3 DNA follows: TGTGCCAGCAGTGTTGGGGATTTGGGACAGCCCCAGCATTTT. This gives the protein CASSVGDLGQPQHF. The chain employs TRBV2 and TRBJ1-5; D not resolved. This CDR3 has 14 amino acids. Germline assignment: CDR1 SNHLY and CDR2 FYNNEI. V lost 4 bases, J lost 7 bases, and 14 bases lay in between.

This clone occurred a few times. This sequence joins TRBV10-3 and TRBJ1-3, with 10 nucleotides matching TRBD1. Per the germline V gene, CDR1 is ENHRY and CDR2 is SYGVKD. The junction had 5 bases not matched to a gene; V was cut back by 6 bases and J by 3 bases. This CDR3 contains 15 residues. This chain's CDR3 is CAIRGTGDIGNTIYF. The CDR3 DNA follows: TGTGCCATCAGGGGGACAGGGGATATTGGAAACACCATATATTTT.

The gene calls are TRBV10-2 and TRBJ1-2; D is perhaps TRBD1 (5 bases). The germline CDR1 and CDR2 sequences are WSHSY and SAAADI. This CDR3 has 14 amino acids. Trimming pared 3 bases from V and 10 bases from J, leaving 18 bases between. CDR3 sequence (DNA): TGCGCCAGCAGTGATAATAGGCGGGGACGTGTCTACACCTTC. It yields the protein CASSDNRRGRVYTF.

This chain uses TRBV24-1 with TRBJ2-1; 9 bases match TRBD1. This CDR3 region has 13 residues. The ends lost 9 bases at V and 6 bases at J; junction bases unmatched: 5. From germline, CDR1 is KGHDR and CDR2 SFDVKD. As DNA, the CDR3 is TGTGCCACCCGGGACAGGGTGAGCAATGAGCAGTTCTTC. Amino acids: CATRDRVSNEQFF.

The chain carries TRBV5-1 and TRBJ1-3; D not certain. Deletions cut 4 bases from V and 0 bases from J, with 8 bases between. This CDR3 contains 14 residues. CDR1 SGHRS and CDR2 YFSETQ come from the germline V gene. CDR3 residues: CASSEAFSGNTIYF. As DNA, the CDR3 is TGCGCCAGCAGCGAGGCTTTCTCTGGAAACACCATATATTTT. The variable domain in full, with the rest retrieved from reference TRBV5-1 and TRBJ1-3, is KAGVTQTPRYLIKTRGQQVTLSCSPISGHRSVSWYQQTPGQGLQFLFEYFSETQRNKGNFPGRFSGRQFSNSRSEMNVSTLELGDSALYLCASSEAFSGNTIYFGEGSWLTVV.

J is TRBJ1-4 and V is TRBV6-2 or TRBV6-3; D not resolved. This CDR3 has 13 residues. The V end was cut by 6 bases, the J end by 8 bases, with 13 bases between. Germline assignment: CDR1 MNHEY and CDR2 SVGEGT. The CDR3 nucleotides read TGTGCCAGCAGCCGGGAGTGGTTGGAAAAACTGTTTTTT. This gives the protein CASSREWLEKLFF.

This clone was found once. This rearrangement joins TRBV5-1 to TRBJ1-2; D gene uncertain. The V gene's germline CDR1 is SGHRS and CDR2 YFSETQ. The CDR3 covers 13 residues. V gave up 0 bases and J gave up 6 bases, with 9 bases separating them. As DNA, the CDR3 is TGCGCCAGCAGCTTGGGGCAGGTCGATGGCTACACCTTC. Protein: CASSLGQVDGYTF.

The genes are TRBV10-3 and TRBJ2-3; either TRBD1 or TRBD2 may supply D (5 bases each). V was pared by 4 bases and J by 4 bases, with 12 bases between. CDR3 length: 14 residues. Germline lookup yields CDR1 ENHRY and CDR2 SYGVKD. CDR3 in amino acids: CAISVSQGADTQYF. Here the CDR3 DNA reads TGTGCCATCAGTGTATCTCAGGGAGCAGATACGCAGTATTTT.

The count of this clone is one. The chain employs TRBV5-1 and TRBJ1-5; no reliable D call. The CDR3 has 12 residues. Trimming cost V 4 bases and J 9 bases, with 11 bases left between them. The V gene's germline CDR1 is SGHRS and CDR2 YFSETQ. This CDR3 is CASSEPEGPQHF. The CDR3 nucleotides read TGCGCCAGCAGCGAGCCGGAGGGGCCCCAGCATTTT. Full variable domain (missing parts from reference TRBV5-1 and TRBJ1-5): KAGVTQTPRYLIKTRGQQVTLSCSPISGHRSVSWYQQTPGQGLQFLFEYFSETQRNKGNFPGRFSGRQFSNSRSEMNVSTLELGDSALYLCASSEPEGPQHFGDGTRLSIL.

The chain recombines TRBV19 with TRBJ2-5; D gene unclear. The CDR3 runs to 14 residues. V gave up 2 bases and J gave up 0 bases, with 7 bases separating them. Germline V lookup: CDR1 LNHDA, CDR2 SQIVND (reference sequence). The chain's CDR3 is CASSIQENQETQYF. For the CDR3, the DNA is TGTGCCAGTAGTATACAAGAAAACCAAGAGACCCAGTACTTC.

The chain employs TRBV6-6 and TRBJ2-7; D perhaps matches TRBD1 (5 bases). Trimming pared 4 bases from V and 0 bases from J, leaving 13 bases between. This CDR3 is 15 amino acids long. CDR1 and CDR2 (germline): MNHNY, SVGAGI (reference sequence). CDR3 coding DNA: TGTGCCAGCAGTTCCGACAGTTACTTCTCCTACGAGCAGTACTTC. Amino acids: CASSSDSYFSYEQYF.

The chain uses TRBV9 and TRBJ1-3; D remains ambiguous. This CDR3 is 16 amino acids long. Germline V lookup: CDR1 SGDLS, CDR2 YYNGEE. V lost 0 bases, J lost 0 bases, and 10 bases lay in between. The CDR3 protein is CASSVDRSSSGNTIYF. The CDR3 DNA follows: TGTGCCAGCAGCGTAGATCGGTCTTCCTCTGGAAACACCATATATTTT.

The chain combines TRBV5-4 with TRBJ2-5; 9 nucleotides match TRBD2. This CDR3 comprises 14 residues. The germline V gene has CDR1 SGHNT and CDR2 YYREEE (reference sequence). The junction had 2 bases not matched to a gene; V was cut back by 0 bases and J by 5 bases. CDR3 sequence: CASSLASGVETQYF. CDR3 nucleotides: TGTGCCAGCAGCTTGGCTAGCGGGGTTGAGACCCAGTACTTC. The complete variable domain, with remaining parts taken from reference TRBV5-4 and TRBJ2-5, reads ETGVTQSPTHLIKTRGQQVTLRCSSQSGHNTVSWYQQALGQGPQFIFQYYREEENGRGNFPPRFSGLQFPNYSSELNVNALELDDSALYLCASSLASGVETQYFGPGTRLLVL.

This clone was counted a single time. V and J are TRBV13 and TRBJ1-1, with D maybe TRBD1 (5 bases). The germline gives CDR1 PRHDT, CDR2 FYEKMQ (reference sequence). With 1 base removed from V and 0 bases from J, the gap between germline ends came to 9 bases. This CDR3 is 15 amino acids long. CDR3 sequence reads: CASSLATGLNTEAFF. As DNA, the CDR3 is TGTGCCAGCAGCTTAGCAACAGGCCTGAACACTGAAGCTTTCTTT.

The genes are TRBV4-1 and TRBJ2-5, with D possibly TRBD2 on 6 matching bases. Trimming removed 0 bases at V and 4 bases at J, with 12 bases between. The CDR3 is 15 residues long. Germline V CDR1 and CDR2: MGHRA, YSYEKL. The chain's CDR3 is CASSQDISGGETQYF. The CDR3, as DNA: TGCGCCAGCAGCCAAGATATATCCGGGGGAGAGACCCAGTACTTC.

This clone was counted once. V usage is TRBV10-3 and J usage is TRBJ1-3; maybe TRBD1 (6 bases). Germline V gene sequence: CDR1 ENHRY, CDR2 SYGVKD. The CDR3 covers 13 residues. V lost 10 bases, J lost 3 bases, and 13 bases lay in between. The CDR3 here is CATSGTFGNTIYF. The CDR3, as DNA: TGTGCCACAAGTGGGACATTTGGAAACACCATATATTTT.

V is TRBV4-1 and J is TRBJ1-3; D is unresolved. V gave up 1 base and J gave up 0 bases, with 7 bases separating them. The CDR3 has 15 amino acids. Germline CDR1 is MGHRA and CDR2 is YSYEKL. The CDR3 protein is CASSQVYVSGNTIYF. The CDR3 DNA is TGCGCCAGCAGCCAAGTATACGTCTCTGGAAACACCATATATTTT.

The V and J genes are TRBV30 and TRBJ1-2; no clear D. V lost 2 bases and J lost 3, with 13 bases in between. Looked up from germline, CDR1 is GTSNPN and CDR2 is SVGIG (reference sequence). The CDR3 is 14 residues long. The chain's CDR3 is CAWSKFGRDYGYTF. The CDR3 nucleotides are TGTGCCTGGAGTAAGTTTGGCAGAGACTATGGCTACACCTTC.

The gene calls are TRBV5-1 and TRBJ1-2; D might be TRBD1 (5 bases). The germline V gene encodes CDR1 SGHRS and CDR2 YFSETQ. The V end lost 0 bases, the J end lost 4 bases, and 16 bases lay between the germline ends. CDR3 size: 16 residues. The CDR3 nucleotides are TGCGCCAGCAGCTTGGATATACAGGCTGATACCTATGGCTACACCTTC. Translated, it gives CASSLDIQADTYGYTF.

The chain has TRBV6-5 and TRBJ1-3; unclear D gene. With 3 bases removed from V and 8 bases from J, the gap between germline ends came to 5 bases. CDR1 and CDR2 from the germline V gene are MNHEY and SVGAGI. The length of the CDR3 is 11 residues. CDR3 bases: TGTGCCAGCAGTTATAAAGACACCATATATTTT. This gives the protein CASSYKDTIYF.